This is a list of T cell receptor beta chains from one sample in a study of T-cell reconstitution after alpha-beta-depleted transplantation in children. TCRdb called the PCR reads again in MiXCR, with one record for every CDR3 protein. The sample has fewer than 550,000 distinct CDR3 sequences; approximately 11% are singletons. Sequenced here: PBMCs from the stem cell graft donor, sampled from the stem cell graft. Receptor source: a human donor who donated a stem cell graft to a child with acute myeloid leukemia. Each CDR3 is given with its conserved first and last residue. Each record gives: D gene, clone size, J gene, V gene, CDR3 DNA, CDR3 protein. D genes are given only for firm matches. Size is omitted from some rows. Given values are once, few, many or a class for expanded clones.

NA,few,TRBJ2-2,TRBV2,TGTGCCAGCAGTAAGATAGAAGGGGAGCTGTTTTTT,CASSKIEGELFF
TRBD1,NA,TRBJ2-1,TRBV5-4,TGTGCCAGCAGCTTGGGATCATCCCAGGGGGCGATATCCATTAATGAGCAGTTCTTC,CASSLGSSQGAISINEQFF
TRBD1,many,TRBJ1-6,TRBV5-1,TGCGCCAGCAGCCTACCGGACAGGAATAATTCACCCCTCCACTTT,CASSLPDRNNSPLHF
NA,many,TRBJ2-2,TRBV5-6,TGTGCCAGCAGCGGGGAGGTGATTCAGGGGGAGCTGTTTTTT,CASSGEVIQGELFF
TRBD2,few,TRBJ2-3,TRBV20-1,TGCAGTGCGCGGAGTAGCGGGGGGGAAGAATTAAGCACAGATACGCAGTATTTT,CSARSSGGEELSTDTQYF
NA,many,TRBJ2-2,TRBV7-2,TGTGCCAGCAGCTTAGTGGCGGGGAACACCGGGGAGCTGTTTTTT,CASSLVAGNTGELFF
TRBD1,NA,TRBJ1-5,TRBV6-1,TGTGCCAGCAGCCGGGACAGGGTAAATCAGCCCCAGCATTTT,CASSRDRVNQPQHF
TRBD2,NA,TRBJ2-3,TRBV20-1,TGCAGTGCTTCCCCACCGACTAGCGGGAGTGCAGATACGCAGTATTTT,CSASPPTSGSADTQYF
NA,few,TRBJ1-3,TRBV3-1,TGTGCCAGCAGCCAAGATCCGGTTGGACCTGGAAACACCATATATTTT,CASSQDPVGPGNTIYF
TRBD2,NA,TRBJ2-7,TRBV7-2,TGTGCCAGCAGCTTTCTGACTAGCGGGAGCTCCTACGAGCAGTACTTC,CASSFLTSGSSYEQYF
NA,NA,TRBJ1-1,TRBV3-1,TGTGCCAGCAGCCAAGACCCCGTGAACACTGAAGCTTTCTTT,CASSQDPVNTEAFF
NA,many,TRBJ1-1,TRBV5-1,TGCGCCAGCAGCTTGGCAAGGGGGAACACTGAAGCTTTCTTT,CASSLARGNTEAFF
NA,NA,TRBJ1-2,TRBV9,TGTGCCAGCAGCCTCACGCACAGGGTCAGGAGCTATGGCTACACCTTC,CASSLTHRVRSYGYTF
NA,NA,TRBJ2-1,TRBV5-1,TGCGCCAGCAGCTTGGAACTGGGTCGGTGGCAGTTCTTC,CASSLELGRWQFF
TRBD2,NA,TRBJ2-1,TRBV6-2/TRBV6-3,TGTGCCAGCAAATATACTAGCGGGAGCTCCCACAATGAGCAGTTCTTC,CASKYTSGSSHNEQFF
TRBD1,NA,TRBJ2-7,TRBV7-9,TGTGCCAGCAGCCAATACAGGACAGGCAGCGCCTACGAGCAGTACTTC,CASSQYRTGSAYEQYF
NA,NA,TRBJ2-4,TRBV7-8,TGTGCCAGCAGTGGCCCTGGCCTCGCCAAAAACATTCAGTACTTC,CASSGPGLAKNIQYF
NA,NA,TRBJ2-2,TRBV29-1,TGCAGCGCCAGGGACACCGAGGGCACCGGGGAGCTGTTTTTT,CSARDTEGTGELFF
NA,many,TRBJ2-1,TRBV28,TGTGCCGAACCCCCGGCGGGCTACAATGAGCAGTTCTTC,CAEPPAGYNEQFF
TRBD1,many,TRBJ2-5,TRBV5-1,TGCGCCAGCAGCTTGGATCCGGGACAGAATCAAGAGACCCAGTACTTC,CASSLDPGQNQETQYF
NA,NA,TRBJ1-4,TRBV4-2,TGTGCCAGCAGCCAGGAGCAACGGCAGAATGAAAAACTGTTTTTT,CASSQEQRQNEKLFF
NA,NA,TRBJ2-2,TRBV9,TGTGCCAGCAGCGATTCACCAGTGATGGTTGCGGGCGGGGAGCTGTTTTTT,CASSDSPVMVAGGELFF
NA,NA,TRBJ1-6,TRBV7-9,TGTGCCAGCAGCTTCCGACAGCCAGGGTCCTATAATTCACCCCTCCACTTT,CASSFRQPGSYNSPLHF
NA,many,TRBJ2-1,TRBV5-1,TGCGCCAGCAGCCCCCTGCCATTTAATGAGCAGTTCTTC,CASSPLPFNEQFF
NA,NA,TRBJ2-7,TRBV7-9,TGTGCCAGCAGCTTAGACGTTTTGGGCCGGGCTTCCTACGAGCAGTACTTC,CASSLDVLGRASYEQYF
NA,few,TRBJ2-7,TRBV20-1,TGCAGTGCTAGAGGCCCCCTAGCTCTCCAGGACGAGCAGTACTTC,CSARGPLALQDEQYF
NA,few,TRBJ2-1,TRBV12-3/TRBV12-4,TGTGCCAGCAGGATAACAGGGTACGTCGAGCAGTTCTTC,CASRITGYVEQFF
NA,NA,TRBJ1-2,TRBV20-1,TGCAGTGCGCAAGCGGTCGTCAGAGCTAACTATGGCTACACCTTC,CSAQAVVRANYGYTF